The rows below give T cell receptor beta chains drawn from one sample of a study of T cells in Graves' hyperthyroidism and ophthalmopathy. TCRdb processed the multiplex PCR reads anew with MiXCR; each CDR3 protein has one entry. The table lists about 160,000 distinct CDR3 sequences, about 9.4% of them singletons. The source material was blood. The source of these receptors is a woman aged 18-29 years with Graves' hyperthyroidism that later progressed to Graves' ophthalmopathy. The CDR3 runs from the conserved cysteine through the conserved F or W. A D gene is named only where the DNA matches it firmly. Clone size, where shown, is once, few, many, or a class for clones that have expanded.

J | D | size | V | DNA | CDR3
TRBJ2-1 | - | many | TRBV11-1 | TGTGCCAGCAGCTCGGGACCCCTTGGCAATGAGCAGTTCTTC | CASSSGPLGNEQFF
TRBJ2-3 | TRBD2 | - | TRBV6-1 | TGTGCCAGCAGTGGGGGTGGACTAGCGGGATCAGATACGCAGTATTTT | CASSGGGLAGSDTQYF
TRBJ1-4 | - | many | TRBV2 | TGTGCCAGCAGTGAACAGGGAGCTAATGAAAAACTGTTTTTT | CASSEQGANEKLFF
TRBJ1-5 | TRBD1 | - | TRBV5-1 | TGCGCCAGCAGCTTGGGGGACAGGGAATATTCGGGCAATCAGCCCCAGCATTTT | CASSLGDREYSGNQPQHF
TRBJ1-2 | TRBD1 | - | TRBV18 | TGTGCCAGCTCACCCTGGGACAGGGGTAACTATGGCTACACCTTC | CASSPWDRGNYGYTF
TRBJ1-6 | - | many | TRBV7-8 | TGTGCCAGCAGCTTAGTCGACAGAAATAATTCACCCCTCCACTTT | CASSLVDRNNSPLHF
TRBJ1-4 | - | many | TRBV6-5 | TGTGCCAGCAGTTCAACGGGTTCTGGCGCCCGAAATGAAAAACTGTTTTTT | CASSSTGSGARNEKLFF
TRBJ2-5 | TRBD1 | many | TRBV9 | TGTGCCAGCAGCGTAGTGGGGACAGGGGAGACCCAGTACTTC | CASSVVGTGETQYF
TRBJ2-3 | - | few | TRBV10-3 | TGTGCCATCAGTAACCGCGTTTTAGATACGCAGTATTTT | CAISNRVLDTQYF
TRBJ1-2 | - | - | TRBV9 | TGTGCCAGCAGCGATCACAGACAGGCGACTAACTATGGCTACACCTTC | CASSDHRQATNYGYTF
TRBJ1-3 | - | many | TRBV30 | TGTGCCTGGGGTTTAGGACATGCTGGAAACACCATATATTTT | CAWGLGHAGNTIYF
TRBJ2-5 | - | few | TRBV27 | TGTGCCAGCAGTTTGTTAGGGGGACGGCAACAAGAGACCCAGTACTTC | CASSLLGGRQQETQYF
TRBJ1-5 | TRBD1 | many | TRBV28 | TGTGCCAGCAGTCGGACAGGGCCTTCTCAGCCCCAGCATTTT | CASSRTGPSQPQHF
TRBJ1-2 | - | many | TRBV6-1 | TGTGCCAGCAGTCGAGCCAGGTCACAGGACTATGGCTACACCTTC | CASSRARSQDYGYTF
TRBJ2-5 | - | many | TRBV6-2/TRBV6-3 | TGTGCCAGCAGTCCGAGGACACCGAGGGCCCAGTACTTC | CASSPRTPRAQYF
TRBJ1-5 | - | few | TRBV4-2 | TGTGCCAGCAGCCAAGTCTGGGGCTCGGGCAATCAGCCCCAGCATTTT | CASSQVWGSGNQPQHF
TRBJ2-3 | - | many | TRBV2 | TGTGCCAGCACTGTGACCTGGGGCCCAGATACGCAGTATTTT | CASTVTWGPDTQYF
TRBJ2-6 | - | many | TRBV6-5 | TGTGCCAGCAGTTACTTCCGGGGAACCTCTGGGGCCAACGTCCTGACTTTC | CASSYFRGTSGANVLTF
TRBJ2-7 | TRBD1 | many | TRBV18 | TGTGCCAGCTCACCGTCAACCGGGACAGGGGGCTACGAGCAGTACTTC | CASSPSTGTGGYEQYF
TRBJ2-2 | TRBD2 | - | TRBV25-1 | TGTGCCAGCAGTGCCACACTAGCGGGGGGGGAGCTGTTTTTT | CASSATLAGGELFF
TRBJ2-7 | TRBD1 | - | TRBV5-5 | TGTGCCAGCAGCTTGGACGTCACAGGGGGCTTCAACGCCTACGAGCAGTACTTC | CASSLDVTGGFNAYEQYF
TRBJ2-7 | TRBD1 | many | TRBV7-9 | TGTGCCAGCACGGGCAGGGGGTTGTGGGAGCAGTACTTC | CASTGRGLWEQYF
TRBJ1-2 | - | many | TRBV28 | TGTGCCAGCAGTTTGACTCCGGGACAAATGGCTTCTAACTATGGCTACACCTTC | CASSLTPGQMASNYGYTF
TRBJ2-1 | TRBD2 | - | TRBV20-1 | TGCAGTGCTAGGGGGGGGGGACTAGACCGAAGCTCCTACAATGAGCAGTTCTTC | CSARGGGLDRSSYNEQFF
TRBJ1-1 | - | many | TRBV20-1 | TGCAGTGCTGGGTTTTACACTGAAGCTTTCTTT | CSAGFYTEAFF
TRBJ2-2 | TRBD1 | many | TRBV2 | TGTGCCAGCATCCCCCAGGGGGATACCGGGGAGCTGTTTTTT | CASIPQGDTGELFF
TRBJ1-3 | - | - | TRBV9 | TGTGCCAGCACCCCTTCGGGGAACACTGGAAACACCATATATTTT | CASTPSGNTGNTIYF
TRBJ2-3 | - | many | TRBV27 | TGTGCCAGCAGTTTATCGGTTCATAGCACAGATACGCAGTATTTT | CASSLSVHSTDTQYF
TRBJ2-7 | - | few | TRBV20-1 | TGCAGTGCTAGAGAGGGCGGACGAATTAATCCCTACGAGCAGTACTTC | CSAREGGRINPYEQYF
TRBJ2-7 | - | many | TRBV7-2 | TGTGCCAGCAGCTCCGCGGACAAGCTATACGAGCAGTACTTC | CASSSADKLYEQYF
TRBJ2-7 | TRBD2 | many | TRBV11-2 | TGTGCCAGCAGCCAAGCGGGAGGGTACGAGCAGTACTTC | CASSQAGGYEQYF
TRBJ2-1 | - | - | TRBV6-1 | TGTGCCAGCGATAGGGGCTGGGGTGAGCAGTTCTTC | CASDRGWGEQFF
TRBJ2-1 | - | many | TRBV27 | TGTGCCAGCAGTTTAGACAGTCGGGGCGGCAATGAGCAGTTCTTC | CASSLDSRGGNEQFF
TRBJ1-1 | - | many | TRBV6-1 | TGTGCCAGCAGTCCACGTCCCCCACAGGGTTTGGGTGAAGCTTTCTTT | CASSPRPPQGLGEAFF